These T cell receptor beta chains were read from a single sample in a study of Ad26.COV2.S vaccination and SARS-CoV-2 variants. Sequencing used immunoSEQ multiplex PCR; TCRdb keeps in-frame clones, though not all of them. The sample lists roughly 390,000 clones; 88% were seen once. This material consisted of peripheral blood, taken in a trial of Ad26.COV2.S vaccine versus placebo. Receptors were obtained from a person between 18 and 59 years old who received the Ad26.COV2.S COVID-19 vaccine or a placebo. The CDR3 runs from the conserved cysteine through the conserved F or W. Fields, in order: J gene, CDR3 length, V gene, clone size, D gene, CDR3 protein, CDR3 DNA. A D gene is named only where the DNA matches it firmly. Size is stated for part of the rows, as once, few or many counts, or as a class when the clone is expanded.

TRBJ1-5	15	TRBV9	-	-	CASSSGGEKGQPQHF	TGTGCCAGCAGTTCGGGGGGAGAGAAGGGTCAGCCCCAGCATTTT
TRBJ2-1	13	TRBV12-3/TRBV12-4	-	-	CASSLKSYNEQFF	TGTGCCAGCAGTCTCAAATCCTACAATGAGCAGTTCTTC
TRBJ2-4	11	TRBV12-3/TRBV12-4	-	-	CASSFAYIQYF	TGTGCCAGCAGTTTCGCTTACATTCAGTACTTC
TRBJ1-2	16	TRBV5-5	-	TRBD1	CASSLDPEGATWGYTF	TGTGCCAGCAGCTTGGATCCGGAGGGGGCAACGTGGGGCTACACCTTC
TRBJ1-2	15	TRBV21-1	-	-	CASRPGRASYYGYTF	TGTGCCAGCAGACCCGGACGGGCCTCCTACTATGGCTACACCTTC
TRBJ2-2	16	TRBV5-1	-	-	CASSPTPLGGTGELFF	TGCGCCAGCAGCCCAACCCCCCTCGGAGGCACCGGGGAGCTGTTTTTT
TRBJ1-3	15	TRBV5-6	-	TRBD1	CASSPGQGAGNTIYF	TGTGCCAGCAGCCCCGGACAGGGGGCGGGAAACACCATATATTTT
TRBJ2-1	18	TRBV20-1	-	TRBD2	CSASGRLAGGPSYNEQFF	TGCAGTGCTAGTGGTCGGCTAGCGGGGGGGCCTTCCTACAATGAGCAGTTCTTC
TRBJ2-5	15	TRBV5-4	-	TRBD2	CASSQEAGGQETQYF	TGTGCCAGCAGCCAGGAAGCGGGGGGGCAAGAGACCCAGTACTTC
TRBJ2-2	15	TRBV5-4	-	-	CASSSGPPRTGELFF	TGTGCCAGCAGCTCGGGACCCCCGCGGACCGGGGAGCTGTTTTTT
TRBJ2-7	15	TRBV3-1/TRBV3-2	-	-	CASSQDLSLGREQYF	TGTGCCAGCAGCCAAGATTTGAGTTTGGGTAGGGAGCAGTACTTC
TRBJ2-3	11	TRBV2	-	-	CASRRTDTQYF	TGTGCCAGCAGACGCACAGATACGCAGTATTTT
TRBJ2-4	16	TRBV10-2	once	TRBD1	CASSVGQGASGDIQYF	TGCGCCAGCAGTGTGGGACAGGGGGCATCGGGTGACATTCAGTACTTC
TRBJ2-3	12	TRBV2	-	-	CASSVFPAGQYF	TGTGCCAGCAGTGTTTTTCCGGCGGGGCAGTATTTT
TRBJ2-7	14	TRBV10-3	-	TRBD1	CAINPGQRRYEQYF	TGTGCCATCAATCCGGGACAGAGAAGGTACGAGCAGTACTTC
TRBJ2-3	16	TRBV7-2	-	TRBD2	CASSLVGGGSTDTQYF	TGTGCCAGCAGCTTAGTGGGCGGGGGGAGCACAGATACGCAGTATTTT
TRBJ2-1	13	TRBV10-3	-	TRBD1	CAIRLDREGEQFF	TGTGCCATCAGACTGGACAGGGAAGGTGAGCAGTTCTTC
TRBJ1-2	13	TRBV6-6	-	-	CASSSLRNYGYTF	TGTGCCAGCAGTTCCCTCAGAAACTATGGCTACACCTTC
TRBJ2-3	13	TRBV18	-	-	CASSGSSTDTQYF	TGTGCCAGCTCGGGGTCGAGCACAGATACGCAGTATTTT
TRBJ1-1	13	TRBV27	-	TRBD1	CASRGTGVTEAFF	TGTGCCAGCAGGGGGACAGGGGTAACTGAAGCTTTCTTT